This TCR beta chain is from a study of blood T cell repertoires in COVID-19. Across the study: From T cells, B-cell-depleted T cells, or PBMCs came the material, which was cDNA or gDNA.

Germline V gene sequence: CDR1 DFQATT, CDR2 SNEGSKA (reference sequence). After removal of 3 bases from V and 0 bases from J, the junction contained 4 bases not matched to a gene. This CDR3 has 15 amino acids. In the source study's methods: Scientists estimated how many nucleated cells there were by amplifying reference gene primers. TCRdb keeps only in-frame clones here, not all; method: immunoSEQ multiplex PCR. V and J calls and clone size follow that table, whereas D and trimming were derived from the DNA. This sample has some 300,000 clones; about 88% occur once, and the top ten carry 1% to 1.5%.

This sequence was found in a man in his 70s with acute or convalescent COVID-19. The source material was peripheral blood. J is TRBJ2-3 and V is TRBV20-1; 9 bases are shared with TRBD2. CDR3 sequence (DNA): TGCAGTGCTAGTAGACTAGCGGCTAGCACAGATACGCAGTATTTT. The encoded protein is CSASRLAASTDTQYF.